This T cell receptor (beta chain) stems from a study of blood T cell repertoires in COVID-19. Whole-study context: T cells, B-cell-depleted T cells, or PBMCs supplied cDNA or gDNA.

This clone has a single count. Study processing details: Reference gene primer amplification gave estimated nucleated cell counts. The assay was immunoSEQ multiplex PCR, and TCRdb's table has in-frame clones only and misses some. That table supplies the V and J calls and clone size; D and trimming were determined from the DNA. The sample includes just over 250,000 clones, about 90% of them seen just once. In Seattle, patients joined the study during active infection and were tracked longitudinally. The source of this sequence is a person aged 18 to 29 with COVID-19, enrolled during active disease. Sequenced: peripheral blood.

As DNA, the CDR3 is TGTGCCATCAGAACAGACAGGGCCCAAGAGACCCAGTACTTC. Encoded protein: CAIRTDRAQETQYF. This chain joins TRBV10-3 and TRBJ2-5; 7 bases map to TRBD1. V lost 6 bases to trimming and J lost 1 base; unmatched junction nucleotides: 5. This CDR3 is 14 amino acids long. Germline-derived CDR1 and CDR2 are ENHRY and SYGVKD.